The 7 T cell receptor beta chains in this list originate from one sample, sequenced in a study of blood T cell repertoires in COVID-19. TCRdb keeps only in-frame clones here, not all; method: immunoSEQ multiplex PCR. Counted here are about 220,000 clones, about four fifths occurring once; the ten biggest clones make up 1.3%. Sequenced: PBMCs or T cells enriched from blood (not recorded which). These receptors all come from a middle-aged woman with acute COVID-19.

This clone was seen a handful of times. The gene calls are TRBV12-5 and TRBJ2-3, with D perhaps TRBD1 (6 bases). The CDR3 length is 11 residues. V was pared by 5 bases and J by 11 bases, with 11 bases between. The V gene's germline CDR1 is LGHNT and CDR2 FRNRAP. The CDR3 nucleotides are TGTGCTAGTGGTACCGAGGGACAGCAGTATTTT. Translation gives CASGTEGQQYF.

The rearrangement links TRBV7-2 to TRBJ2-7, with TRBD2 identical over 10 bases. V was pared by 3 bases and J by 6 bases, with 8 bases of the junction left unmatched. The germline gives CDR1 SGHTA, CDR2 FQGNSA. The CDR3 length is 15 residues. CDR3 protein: CASSLGGTSEAEQYF. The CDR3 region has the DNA TGTGCCAGCAGCTTGGGCGGGACTAGCGAAGCCGAGCAGTACTTC.

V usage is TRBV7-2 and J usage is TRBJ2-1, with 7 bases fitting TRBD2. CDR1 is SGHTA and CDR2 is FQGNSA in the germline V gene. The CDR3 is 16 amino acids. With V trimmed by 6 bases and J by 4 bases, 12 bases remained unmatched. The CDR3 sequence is CASSPLAAYDYNEQFF. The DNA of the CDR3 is TGTGCCAGCAGTCCTCTAGCGGCATATGATTACAATGAGCAGTTCTTC.

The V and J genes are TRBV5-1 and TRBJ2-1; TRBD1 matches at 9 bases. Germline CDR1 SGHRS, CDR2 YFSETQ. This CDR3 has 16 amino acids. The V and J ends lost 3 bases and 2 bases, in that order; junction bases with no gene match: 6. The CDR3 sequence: CASSSPWTGAYNEQFF. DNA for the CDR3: TGCGCCAGCAGCTCGCCCTGGACAGGGGCCTACAATGAGCAGTTCTTC.

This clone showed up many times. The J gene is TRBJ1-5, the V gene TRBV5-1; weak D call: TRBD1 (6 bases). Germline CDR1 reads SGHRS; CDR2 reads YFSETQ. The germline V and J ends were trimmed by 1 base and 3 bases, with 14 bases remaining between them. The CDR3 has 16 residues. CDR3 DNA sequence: TGCGCCAGCAGCTTGACAGGGTGGGGGTCCAATCAGCCCCAGCATTTT. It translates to CASSLTGWGSNQPQHF.

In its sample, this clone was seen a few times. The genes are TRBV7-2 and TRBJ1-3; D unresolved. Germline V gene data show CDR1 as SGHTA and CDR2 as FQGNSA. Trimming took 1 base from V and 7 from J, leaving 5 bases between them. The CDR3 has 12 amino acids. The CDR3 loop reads CASSLVVNTIYF. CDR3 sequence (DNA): TGTGCCAGCAGCTTAGTAGTGAACACCATATATTTT.

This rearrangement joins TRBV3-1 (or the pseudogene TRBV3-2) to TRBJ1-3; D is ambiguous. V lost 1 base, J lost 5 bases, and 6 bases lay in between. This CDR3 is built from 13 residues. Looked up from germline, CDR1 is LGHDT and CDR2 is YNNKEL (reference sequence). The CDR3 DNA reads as TGTGCCAGCAGCCAAGCGGGGAGAAACACCATATATTTT. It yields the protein CASSQAGRNTIYF.